The present T cell receptor (beta chain) was sequenced within a study of blood T cell repertoires in COVID-19. Study information: The United States, Italy and Spain supplied acute and convalescent COVID-19 samples.

Per the germline V gene, CDR1 is SGHRS and CDR2 is YFSETQ. This CDR3 has 14 residues. V gave up 3 bases and J gave up 3 bases; unmatched junction bases: 5. As processed by the authors: Cell counts per sample came from amplifying reference gene primers. The table came from immunoSEQ multiplex PCR; TCRdb's copy has only in-frame clones and leaves some out. D and trimming come from the DNA, and the V and J calls and clone size come from that table. This table has 50,000 to 75,000 clones, 88% appearing once. Material: peripheral blood. J is TRBJ1-2 and V is TRBV5-1; 7 nucleotides match TRBD1. The receptor was derived from a woman aged 45-59 years with active or convalescent COVID-19. CDR3 protein: CASSSGGGDYGYTF. CDR3 nucleotides: TGCGCCAGCAGCTCAGGAGGGGGCGACTATGGCTACACCTTC.